This TCR beta chain is drawn from a study of OX40 agonist ivuxolimab in advanced cancers. Whole-study context: Patients were given ivuxolimab, an antibody that agonizes OX40 (CD134). Melanoma, hepatocellular carcinoma, head and neck or renal cell cancer occurred in dose-escalation patients.

Germline CDR1 and CDR2: SQVTM and ANQGSEA. CDR3 length: 13 residues. The trim removed 7 bases at V and 5 bases at J, leaving 5 bases unmatched. Produced via immunoSEQ multiplex PCR; TCRdb's table is partial and in-frame only. The repertoire has approximately 90,000 clones, around 90% of them found once; the top ten carry approximately 1.5%. The receptor was derived from an adult with an advanced solid tumor such as melanoma, head and neck, liver or kidney cancer. The sequencing here drew on CD4+ or CD8+ T cells sorted from blood, taken in a trial of the OX40 agonist ivuxolimab. This chain uses TRBV29-1 with TRBJ2-5; 12 bases match TRBD2. This chain's CDR3 is CSGRLAGAETQYF. Written as DNA, the CDR3 is TGCAGCGGTCGACTAGCGGGAGCCGAGACCCAGTACTTC.